The text below deals with one T cell receptor beta chain. Its specificity is not known. V lost 3 bases and J lost 7, with 11 bases in between. The germline V gene encodes CDR1 WNHNN and CDR2 SYGVQD (reference sequence). The CDR3 contains 13 residues. Donors comprised only Caucasian adults living in Nashville, Tennessee. Deep was the level at which the assay was run. Evenly divided among several immunoSEQ plates was the genomic DNA of each subset. Sequenced by immunoSEQ multiplex PCR; TCRdb stores in-frame clones only, minus some. This table has 850,000 to 1,200,000 clones, 65% to 80% appearing once. The data were taken from a study of shared clonotypes between healthy human individuals. Study-level findings and limits: Sequencing depth was expected to influence donor clonotype sharing.

The sample comprised memory CD4+ T cells sorted from blood. The subset was: CD45RA-negative fraction. This chain links TRBV10-1 with TRBJ2-3; D may be TRBD2 (5 bases). The TCR comes from a man aged 18-30 years in good health. The CDR3 DNA follows: TGCGCCAGCAGTGATTTTCGGGGTCATACGCAGTATTTT. Its protein product is CASSDFRGHTQYF.